This TCR beta chain was observed in a study of T-cell memory formation after mild COVID-19. In the study overall: Across donors, TCR clusters were largely donor specific.

Study results and caveats: Pre-infection memory showed some responding clones, and this suggested that cross-reactive memory joined. A balance of CD4 and CD8 characterized clones contracting day 15 to 85, whereas later expanders leaned CD4+.

V lost 3 bases to trimming and J lost 3 bases; unmatched junction nucleotides: 7. The CDR3 length is 15 residues. CDR1 and CDR2 (germline): MNHEY, SVGAGI. TCR alpha and TCR beta cDNA libraries with sample barcodes and UMIs came from 5'RACE using constant-segment primers. TCRdb independently ran MiXCR on the 5' RACE reads; one entry per CDR3 protein. The data contain 170,000 or so distinct CDR3 sequences, about 22% of them singletons. This clonotype showed up just a few times. Its antigen remains unidentified. V usage is TRBV6-5 and J usage is TRBJ2-7; 8 nucleotides match TRBD1. This receptor was obtained from an adult woman who had mild COVID-19 (a few samples of this study predate the infection). Cell type and time point are not known. Sequencing used PBMCs or a T cell subset sorted from them (not recorded which). The CDR3 DNA is TGTGCCAGCAGTTATTTGGGACAGGCGCACTACGAGCAGTACTTC. Amino acid sequence: CASSYLGQAHYEQYF.